This T cell receptor beta chain emerged from a study of blood T cell repertoires in COVID-19. The wider study: Acute and convalescent COVID-19 samples came from the United States, Italy and Spain. In each case, the material was cDNA or gDNA derived from T cells, B-cell-depleted T cells, or PBMCs.

The CDR3 consists of 15 residues. As originally analysed: Estimates of nucleated cell counts were drawn from the amplification of reference gene primers. TCRdb's table, derived via immunoSEQ multiplex PCR, lists solely in-frame clones and lacks some. That table furnishes V, J and clone size, whereas the DNA furnished D and trimming. The data show tens of thousands of clones, around four fifths seen once. Sequenced sample: peripheral blood. The chain joins TRBV21-1 to TRBJ1-4; whether TRBD1, the table's D call, matches the DNA was not checked. TRBV21-1 is termed a pseudogene. The clonotype was recovered from a man between 40 and 49 years old with acute or convalescent COVID-19. The CDR3 loop is CASSKGDRGLEKLFF. CDR3 coding DNA: TGTGCCAGCAGCAAAGGAGACAGGGGCCTTGAAAAACTGTTTTTT.